Reported below is one TCR beta chain. Additional DNA sequences in this sample encode the identical CDR3. Recovered participants had two consecutive negative NP/OP PCR tests, healthcare professional clearance, or symptom resolution. These data are taken from a study of blood T cell repertoires in COVID-19. Study as a whole: From the United States, Italy and Spain came samples of acute and convalescent COVID-19.

Sequenced by immunoSEQ multiplex PCR; TCRdb stores in-frame clones only, minus some. The sample has 350,000 or so clones, about 92% seen once. CDR1 MDHEN and CDR2 SYDVKM come from the germline V gene. This CDR3 has 14 amino acids. V gave up 6 bases and J gave up 1 base, with 10 bases separating them. The sequence was collected from a woman younger than 45 who had recovered from COVID-19. The genes are TRBV28 and TRBJ1-3, with a weak D call TRBD1 (6 bases). The sample was PBMCs or T cells enriched from blood (not recorded which). CDR3 DNA sequence: TGTGCCAGCAGCACAACAGGGTCTGGAAACACCATATATTTT. As protein: CASSTTGSGNTIYF.